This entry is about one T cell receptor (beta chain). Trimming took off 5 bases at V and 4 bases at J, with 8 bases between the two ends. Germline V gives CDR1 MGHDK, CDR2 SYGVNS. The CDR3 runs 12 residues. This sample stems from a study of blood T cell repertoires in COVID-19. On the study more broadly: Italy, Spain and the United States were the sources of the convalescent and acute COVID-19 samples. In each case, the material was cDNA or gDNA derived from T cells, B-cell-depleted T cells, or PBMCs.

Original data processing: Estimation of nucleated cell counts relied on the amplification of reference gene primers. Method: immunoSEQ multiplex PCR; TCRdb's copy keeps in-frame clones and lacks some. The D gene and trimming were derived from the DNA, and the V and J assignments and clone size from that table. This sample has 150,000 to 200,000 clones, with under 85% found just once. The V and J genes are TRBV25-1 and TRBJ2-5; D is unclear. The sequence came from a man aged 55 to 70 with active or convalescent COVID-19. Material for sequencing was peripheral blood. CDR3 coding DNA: TGTGCCAGCAGTCCCCAGTTAGAGACCCAGTACTTC. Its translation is CASSPQLETQYF.